These 11 T cell receptor beta chains came from one sample sequenced in a study of blood T cell repertoires in COVID-19. Measured with immunoSEQ multiplex PCR; TCRdb has only the in-frame clones, and not every one. This sample has more than 300,000 clones, with roughly nine tenths found just once. The sample consisted of PBMCs or T cells enriched from blood (not recorded which). The receptors were sampled from a woman younger than 45 who had recovered from COVID-19.

This chain joins TRBV3-1 (or the pseudogene TRBV3-2) and TRBJ1-2, with 8 bases fitting TRBD1. The CDR3 runs to 16 residues. Germline V gene sequence: CDR1 LGHDT, CDR2 YNNKEL (reference sequence). The junction had 10 bases not matched to a gene; V was cut back by 0 bases and J by 7 bases. The CDR3 sequence is CASSQDSGRGRGGYTF. The CDR3 bases are TGTGCCAGCAGCCAAGACTCGGGCAGGGGGCGCGGTGGCTACACCTTC.

The rearrangement joins TRBV5-1 to TRBJ1-6; D perhaps matches TRBD1 (6 bases). Germline CDR1 is SGHRS and CDR2 is YFSETQ. This CDR3 spans 15 amino acids. Trimming removed 0 bases at V and 9 bases at J, with 13 bases between. As DNA, the CDR3 is TGCGCCAGCAGCTTGGTGGGGGCAACGGGTTCACCCCTCCACTTT. The encoded protein is CASSLVGATGSPLHF.

This clone was seen a few times. The chain links TRBV4-1 to TRBJ1-2; D not resolved. This CDR3 has 13 residues. Germline CDR1 is MGHRA and CDR2 is YSYEKL. V was pared by 0 bases and J by 8 bases, with 10 bases between. CDR3 DNA sequence: TGCGCCAGCAGCCAAGATCTAGGCGAGGGCTACACCTTC. It translates to CASSQDLGEGYTF.

The CDR3 spells CASSLGHPRTF. The CDR3 nucleotides read TGTGCCAGCAGCCTGGGACATCCGAGGACCTTC. This chain connects TRBV7-2 to TRBJ1-2; weak D call: TRBD1 (6 bases). The CDR3 sequence is 11 residues long. The V end lost 5 bases, the J end lost 14 bases, and 15 bases lay between the germline ends. Germline-derived CDR1 and CDR2 are SGHTA and FQGNSA.

The genes are TRBV19 and TRBJ1-5; D unclear. CDR3 length: 13 residues. In germline, CDR1 is LNHDA, CDR2 SQIVND (reference sequence). V lost 3 bases and J lost 9, with 12 bases in between. The CDR3 region is CASSIASPRPQHF. Written as DNA, the CDR3 is TGTGCCAGTAGTATCGCGAGTCCGCGGCCCCAGCATTTT.

The chain recombines TRBV4-3 with TRBJ2-4, with TRBD2 matching over 8 bases. Germline trimming cut 0 bases from V and 6 bases from J; bases unmatched to any gene: 13. The CDR3 consists of 18 residues. Germline CDR1 and CDR2: LGHNA and YSLEER. DNA of the CDR3: TGCGCCAGCAGCCAAGATGGAGGACTAGCCTGGGCCTCAAACATTCAGTACTTC. The encoded protein is CASSQDGGLAWASNIQYF.

The chain combines TRBV3-1 (or the pseudogene TRBV3-2) with TRBJ1-2; D may be TRBD1 (6 bases). Trimming removed 1 base at V and 4 bases at J, with 16 bases between. Germline lookup yields CDR1 LGHDT and CDR2 YNNKEL (reference sequence). The CDR3 length is 16 residues. The CDR3 region has the DNA TGTGCCAGCAGCCAAGGAGGAACAGGGCTGGGCTATGGCTACACCTTC. Translated, it gives CASSQGGTGLGYGYTF.

The rearrangement links TRBV28 to TRBJ1-3, with 7 bases fitting TRBD1. This CDR3 is built from 14 residues. Germline CDR1 and CDR2: MDHEN and SYDVKM. Trimming took 6 bases from V and 2 from J; bases not matched to a gene: 4. CDR3: CASRPGGAGNTIYF. Written as DNA, the CDR3 is TGTGCCAGCAGACCAGGGGGTGCTGGAAACACCATATATTTT.

The chain couples TRBV3-1 (or the pseudogene TRBV3-2) to TRBJ2-4; D not resolved. Germline values: CDR1 LGHDT, CDR2 YNNKEL (reference sequence). Trimming removed 5 bases from V and 6 bases from J, with 17 bases in between. The CDR3 sequence is 15 residues long. The CDR3 loop is CASSSTGSTGNIQYF. As DNA, the CDR3 is TGTGCCAGCAGCTCCACCGGGTCCACCGGAAACATTCAGTACTTC.

The CDR3 bases are TGCGCCAGCAGCTGGAAGACAGGTGCTAACTATGGCTACACCTTC. Translation gives CASSWKTGANYGYTF. The V gene is TRBV5-1, the J gene TRBJ1-2, with a possible D match to TRBD1 (6 bases). The CDR3 sequence is 15 residues long. Trimming pared 3 bases from V and 0 bases from J, leaving 12 bases between. Germline CDR1 is SGHRS and CDR2 is YFSETQ.

This clone has a single count. The chain combines TRBV5-1 with TRBJ2-7; D might be TRBD1 (5 bases). The germline V gene encodes CDR1 SGHRS and CDR2 YFSETQ. V was cut by 5 bases and J by 2 bases, with 17 bases left in between. The CDR3 has 15 amino acids. The CDR3 nucleotides are TGCGCCAGCAGGGATCAGGGTAGTGGGACCTACGAGCAGTACTTC. Encoded protein: CASRDQGSGTYEQYF.